Listed here are 2 T cell receptor beta chains from one sample, sequenced in a study of shared clonotypes between healthy human individuals. Repertoires were generated with immunoSEQ multiplex PCR, while TCRdb's copy carries only in-frame clones and drops some. The table records more than 550,000 clones, less than 95% of them present only once. Sample: memory CD8+ T cells from PBMCs. Described subset: CD45RO+ cells pooled with CCR7-negative TemRA cells. Every receptor here comes from a man between 18 and 29 years old in good health. Some clones in this sample may be carry-over from other donors' samples.

The J gene is TRBJ2-7, the V gene TRBV30, with D perhaps TRBD2 (6 bases). The CDR3 contains 12 residues. Trimming pared 3 bases from V and 4 bases from J, leaving 10 bases between. Germline V gene sequence: CDR1 GTSNPN, CDR2 SVGIG (reference sequence). In DNA form, the CDR3 reads TGTGCCTGGAGCGGCGGGACTTACGAGCAGTACTTC. Residues: CAWSGGTYEQYF.

The chain joins TRBV6-1 to TRBJ2-7; the match to TRBD2 covers 7 bases. CDR3 length: 14 amino acids. V dropped 7 bases and J dropped 3; count of bases not matched to a gene: 9. Germline-derived CDR1 and CDR2 are MNHNS and SASEGT. Here the CDR3 reads CASTPWEGYYEQYF. CDR3 DNA sequence: TGTGCCAGCACCCCGTGGGAGGGTTACTACGAGCAGTACTTC.